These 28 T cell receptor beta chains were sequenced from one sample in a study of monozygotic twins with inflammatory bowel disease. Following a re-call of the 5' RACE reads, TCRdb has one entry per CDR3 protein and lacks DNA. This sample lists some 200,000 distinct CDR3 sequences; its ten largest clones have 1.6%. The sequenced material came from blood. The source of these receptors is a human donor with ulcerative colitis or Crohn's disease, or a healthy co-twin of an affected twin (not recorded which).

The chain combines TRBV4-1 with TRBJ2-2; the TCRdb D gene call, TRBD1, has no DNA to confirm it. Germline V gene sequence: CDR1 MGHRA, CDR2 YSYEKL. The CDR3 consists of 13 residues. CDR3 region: CASSQAGRGELFF.

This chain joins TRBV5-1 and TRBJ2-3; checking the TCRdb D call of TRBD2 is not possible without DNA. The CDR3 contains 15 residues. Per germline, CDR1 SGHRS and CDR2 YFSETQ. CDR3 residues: CACMGLAGGTDTQYF.

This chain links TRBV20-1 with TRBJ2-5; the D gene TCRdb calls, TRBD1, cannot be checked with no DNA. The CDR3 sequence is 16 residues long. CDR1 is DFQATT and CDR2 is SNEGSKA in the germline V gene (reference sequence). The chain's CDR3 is CSVAGGETKYQETQYF.

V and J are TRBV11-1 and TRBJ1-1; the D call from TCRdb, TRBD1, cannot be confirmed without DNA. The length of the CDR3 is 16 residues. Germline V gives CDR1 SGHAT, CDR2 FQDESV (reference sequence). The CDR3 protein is CASSLFPDRKNTEAFF.

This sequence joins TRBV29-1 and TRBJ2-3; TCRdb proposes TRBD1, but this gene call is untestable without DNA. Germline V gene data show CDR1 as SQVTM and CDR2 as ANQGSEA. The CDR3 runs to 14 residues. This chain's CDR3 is CSVEWGRGTDTQYF.

This chain's CDR3 is CAIRDPGGATGELFF. The chain combines TRBV10-3 with TRBJ2-2; TCRdb returns TRBD2, unconfirmable since there is no DNA. Per germline, CDR1 ENHRY and CDR2 SYGVKD. The length of the CDR3 is 15 residues.

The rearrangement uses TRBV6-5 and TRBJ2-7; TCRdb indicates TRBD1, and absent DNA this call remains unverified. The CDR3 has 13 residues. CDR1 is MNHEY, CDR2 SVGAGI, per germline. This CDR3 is CASITGGIYEQYF.

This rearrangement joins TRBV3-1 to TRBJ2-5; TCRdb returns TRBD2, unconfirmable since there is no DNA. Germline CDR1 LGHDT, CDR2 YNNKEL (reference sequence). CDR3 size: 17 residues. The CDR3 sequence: CASRPRRTSSTQETQYF.

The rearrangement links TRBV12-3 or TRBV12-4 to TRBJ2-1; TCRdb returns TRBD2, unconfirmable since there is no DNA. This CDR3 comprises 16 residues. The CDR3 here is CASSLAVGRAYNEQFF.

This CDR3 reads CASSVRTSGEGTQYF. The V and J genes are TRBV5-1 and TRBJ2-3; TCRdb's assignment of TRBD2 cannot be checked, as there is no DNA. This CDR3 comprises 15 residues. The germline gives CDR1 SGHRS, CDR2 YFSETQ. The whole variable domain, remainder taken from reference TRBV5-1 and TRBJ2-3, is KAGVTQTPRYLIKTRGQQVTLSCSPISGHRSVSWYQQTPGQGLQFLFEYFSETQRNKGNFPGRFSGRQFSNSRSEMNVSTLELGDSALYLCASSVRTSGEGTQYFGPGTRLTVL.

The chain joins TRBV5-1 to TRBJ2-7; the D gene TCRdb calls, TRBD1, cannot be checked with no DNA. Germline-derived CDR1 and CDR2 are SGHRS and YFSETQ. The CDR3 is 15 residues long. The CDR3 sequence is CASSLVAQGGYEQYF.

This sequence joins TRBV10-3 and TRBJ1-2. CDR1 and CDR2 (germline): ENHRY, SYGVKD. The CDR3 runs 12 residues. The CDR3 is CAISESVYGYTF.

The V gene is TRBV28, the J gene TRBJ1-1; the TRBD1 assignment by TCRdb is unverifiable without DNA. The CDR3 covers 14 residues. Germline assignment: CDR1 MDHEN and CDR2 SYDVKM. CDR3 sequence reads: CASSLIQGNTEAFF.

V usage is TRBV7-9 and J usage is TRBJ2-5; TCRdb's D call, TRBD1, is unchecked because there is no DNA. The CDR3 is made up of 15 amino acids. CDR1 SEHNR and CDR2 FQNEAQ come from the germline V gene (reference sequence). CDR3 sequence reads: CASSPGQPGQETQYF.

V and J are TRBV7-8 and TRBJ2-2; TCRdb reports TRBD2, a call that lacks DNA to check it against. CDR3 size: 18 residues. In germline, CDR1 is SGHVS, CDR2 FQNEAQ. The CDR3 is CASSYQRGAFGYTGELFF.

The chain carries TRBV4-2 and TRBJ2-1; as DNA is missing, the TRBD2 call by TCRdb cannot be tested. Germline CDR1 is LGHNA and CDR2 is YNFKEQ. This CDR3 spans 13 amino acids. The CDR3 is CASSQGERGTQFF.

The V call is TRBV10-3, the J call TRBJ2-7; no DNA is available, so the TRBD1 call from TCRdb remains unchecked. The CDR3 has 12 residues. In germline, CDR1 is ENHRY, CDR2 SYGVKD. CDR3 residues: CAIRAGGNEQYF.

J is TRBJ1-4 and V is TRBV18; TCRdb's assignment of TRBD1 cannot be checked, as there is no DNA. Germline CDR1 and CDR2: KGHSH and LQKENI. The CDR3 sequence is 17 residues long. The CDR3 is CASSPSSGQGPNEKLFF.

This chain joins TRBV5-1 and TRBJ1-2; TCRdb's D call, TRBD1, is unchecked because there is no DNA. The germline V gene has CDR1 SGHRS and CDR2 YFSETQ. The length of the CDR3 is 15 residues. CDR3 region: CASSNSTGSSYGYTF.

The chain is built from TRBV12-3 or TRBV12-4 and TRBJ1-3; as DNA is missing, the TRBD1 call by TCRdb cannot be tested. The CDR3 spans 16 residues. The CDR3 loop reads CASSFVAGHSGNTIYF.

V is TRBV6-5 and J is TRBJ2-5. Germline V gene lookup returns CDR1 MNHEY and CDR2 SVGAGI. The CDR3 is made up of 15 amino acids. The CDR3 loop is CASSYSYYQQETQYF.

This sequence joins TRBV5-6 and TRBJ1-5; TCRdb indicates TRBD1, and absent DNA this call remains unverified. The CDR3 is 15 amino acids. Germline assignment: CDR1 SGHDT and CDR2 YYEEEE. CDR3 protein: CASSLRGFSNQPQHF.

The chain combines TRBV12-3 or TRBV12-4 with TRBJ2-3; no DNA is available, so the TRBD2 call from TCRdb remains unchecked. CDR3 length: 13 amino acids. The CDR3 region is CASRRTNTDTQYF.

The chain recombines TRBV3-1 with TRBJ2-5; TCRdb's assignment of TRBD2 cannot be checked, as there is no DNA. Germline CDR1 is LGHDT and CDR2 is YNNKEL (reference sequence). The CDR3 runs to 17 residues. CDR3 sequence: CASSPPLAAGNRETQYF.

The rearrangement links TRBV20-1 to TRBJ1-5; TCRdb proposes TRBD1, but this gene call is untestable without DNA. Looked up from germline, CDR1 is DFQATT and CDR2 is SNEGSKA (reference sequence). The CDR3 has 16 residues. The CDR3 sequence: CSARVRGTALNQPQHF.

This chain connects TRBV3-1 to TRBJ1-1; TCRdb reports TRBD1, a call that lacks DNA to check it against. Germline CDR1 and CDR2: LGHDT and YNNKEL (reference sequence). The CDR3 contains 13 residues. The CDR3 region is CASSQDVLGEAFF.

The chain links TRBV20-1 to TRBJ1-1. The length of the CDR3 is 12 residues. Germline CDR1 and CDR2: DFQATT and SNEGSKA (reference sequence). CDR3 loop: CSASLIDTEAFF.

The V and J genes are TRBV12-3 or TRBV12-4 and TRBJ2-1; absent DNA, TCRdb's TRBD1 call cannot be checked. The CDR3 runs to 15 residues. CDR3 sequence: CASSASGTGYNEQFF.